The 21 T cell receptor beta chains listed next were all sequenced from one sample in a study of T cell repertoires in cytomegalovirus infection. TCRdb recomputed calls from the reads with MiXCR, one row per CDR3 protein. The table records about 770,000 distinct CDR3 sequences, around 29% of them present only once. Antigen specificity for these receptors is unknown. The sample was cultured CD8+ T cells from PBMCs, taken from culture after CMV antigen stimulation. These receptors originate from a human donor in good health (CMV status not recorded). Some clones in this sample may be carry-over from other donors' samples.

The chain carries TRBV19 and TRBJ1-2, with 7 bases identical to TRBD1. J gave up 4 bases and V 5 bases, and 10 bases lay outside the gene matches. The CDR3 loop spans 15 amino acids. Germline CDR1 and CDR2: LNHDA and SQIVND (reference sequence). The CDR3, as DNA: TGTGCCAGTAGTCCACACAGGGGATCCGGCTATGGCTACACCTTC. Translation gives CASSPHRGSGYGYTF.

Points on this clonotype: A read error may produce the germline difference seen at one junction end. The CDR3 DNA sequence: TGTGCCAGCAGTGCCACAGTACCTGGGGCCAACATCCTGACTTTC. Protein sequence: CASSATVPGANILTF. The rearrangement joins TRBV12-3 or TRBV12-4 to TRBJ2-6; tentative D call: TRBD1 (5 bases). The CDR3 is 15 amino acids.

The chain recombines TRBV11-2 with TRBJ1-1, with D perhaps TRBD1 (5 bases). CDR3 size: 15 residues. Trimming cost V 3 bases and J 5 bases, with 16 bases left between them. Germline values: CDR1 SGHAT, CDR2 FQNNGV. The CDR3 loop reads CASSFWDLRRTEAFF. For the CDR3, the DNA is TGTGCCAGCAGCTTTTGGGACCTTAGGAGGACTGAAGCTTTCTTT. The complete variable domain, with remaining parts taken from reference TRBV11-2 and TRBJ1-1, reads EAGVAQSPRYKIIEKRQSVAFWCNPISGHATLYWYQQILGQGPKLLIQFQNNGVVDDSQLPKDRFSAERLKGVDSTLKIQPAKLEDSAVYLCASSFWDLRRTEAFFGQGTRLTVV.

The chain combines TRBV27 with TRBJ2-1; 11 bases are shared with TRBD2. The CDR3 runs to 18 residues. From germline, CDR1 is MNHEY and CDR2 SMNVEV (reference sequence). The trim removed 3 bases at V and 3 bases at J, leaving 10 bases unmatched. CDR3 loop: CASSFFPSGGPSYNEQFF. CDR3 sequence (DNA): TGTGCCAGCAGTTTTTTTCCTAGCGGGGGGCCCAGCTACAATGAGCAGTTCTTC.

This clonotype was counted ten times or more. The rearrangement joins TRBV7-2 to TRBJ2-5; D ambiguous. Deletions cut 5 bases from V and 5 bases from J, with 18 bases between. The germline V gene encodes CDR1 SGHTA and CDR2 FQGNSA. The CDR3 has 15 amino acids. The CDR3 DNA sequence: TGTGCCAGCAGCCCCGAGGCGGCCGGGTCGGAGACCCAGTACTTC. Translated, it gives CASSPEAAGSETQYF.

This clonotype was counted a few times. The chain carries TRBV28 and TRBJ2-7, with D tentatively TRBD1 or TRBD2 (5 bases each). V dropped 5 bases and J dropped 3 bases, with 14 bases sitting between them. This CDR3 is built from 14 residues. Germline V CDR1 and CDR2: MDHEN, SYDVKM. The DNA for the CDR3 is TGTGCCAGCAGTGGTGGGGGTATTCGCTACGAGCAGTACGTC. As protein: CASSGGGIRYEQYV.

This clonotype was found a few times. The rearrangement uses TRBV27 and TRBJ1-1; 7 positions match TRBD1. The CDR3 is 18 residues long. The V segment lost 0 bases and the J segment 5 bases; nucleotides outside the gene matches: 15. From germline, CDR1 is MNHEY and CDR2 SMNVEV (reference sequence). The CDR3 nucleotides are TGTGCCAGCAGTTTATCTAGATGGGGAGACAGGGTTCAGACTGAAGCTTTCTTT. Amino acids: CASSLSRWGDRVQTEAFF.

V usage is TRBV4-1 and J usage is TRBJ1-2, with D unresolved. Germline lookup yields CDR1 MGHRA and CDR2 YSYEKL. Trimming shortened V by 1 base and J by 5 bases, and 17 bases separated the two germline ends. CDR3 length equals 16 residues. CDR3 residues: CASSQVLWKTGYGYTF. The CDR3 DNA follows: TGCGCCAGCAGCCAAGTTTTGTGGAAAACGGGGTATGGCTACACCTTC.

Here the CDR3 DNA reads TGTGCCAGCAGCGTAGGGGGATTACTTCACTATGGCTACACCTTC. It codes for CASSVGGLLHYGYTF. The V and J genes are TRBV9 and TRBJ1-2, with D uncertain. This CDR3 has 15 amino acids. Trimming stripped 0 bases from V and 3 bases from J, with 12 bases between. CDR1 is SGDLS and CDR2 is YYNGEE in the germline V gene.

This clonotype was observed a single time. The CDR3 protein is CASSYEATGAGEQFF. CDR3 nucleotide sequence: TGTGCCAGCAGTTACGAGGCCACGGGGGCTGGTGAGCAGTTCTTC. V and J are TRBV6-2 or TRBV6-3 and TRBJ2-1; D may correspond to TRBD1 or TRBD2 (6 bases each). The CDR3 runs to 15 residues. Trimming removed 2 bases at V and 9 bases at J, with 17 bases between. Germline V gives CDR1 MNHEY, CDR2 SVGEGT.

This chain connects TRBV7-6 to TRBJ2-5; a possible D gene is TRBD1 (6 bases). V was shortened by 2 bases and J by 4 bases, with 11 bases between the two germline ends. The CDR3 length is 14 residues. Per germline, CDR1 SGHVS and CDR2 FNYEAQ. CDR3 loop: CASSLRWGPETQYF. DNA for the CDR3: TGTGCCAGCAGCTTACGGTGGGGGCCAGAGACCCAGTACTTC.

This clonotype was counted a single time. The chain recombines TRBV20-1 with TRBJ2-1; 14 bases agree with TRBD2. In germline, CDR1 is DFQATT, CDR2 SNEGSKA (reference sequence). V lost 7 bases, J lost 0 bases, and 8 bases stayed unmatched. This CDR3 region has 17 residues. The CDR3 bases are TGCAGTGGTCCCGGACTAGCGGGGGGACGCTCCTACAATGAGCAGTTCTTC. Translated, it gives CSGPGLAGGRSYNEQFF.

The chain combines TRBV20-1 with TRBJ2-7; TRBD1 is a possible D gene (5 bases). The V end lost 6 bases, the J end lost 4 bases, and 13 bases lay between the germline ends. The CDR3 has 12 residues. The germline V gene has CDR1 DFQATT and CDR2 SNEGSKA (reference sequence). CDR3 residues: CSAAGNRYEQYV. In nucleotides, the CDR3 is TGCAGTGCGGCAGGGAACCGGTACGAGCAGTACGTC.

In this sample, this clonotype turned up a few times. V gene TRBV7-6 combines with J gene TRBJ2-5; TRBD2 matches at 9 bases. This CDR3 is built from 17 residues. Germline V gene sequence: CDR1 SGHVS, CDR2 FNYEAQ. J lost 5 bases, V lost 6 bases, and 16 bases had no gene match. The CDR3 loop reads CASRPTRTSDSVETQYF. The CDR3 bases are TGTGCCAGCAGACCTACGAGGACTAGCGATAGTGTGGAGACCCAGTACTTC.

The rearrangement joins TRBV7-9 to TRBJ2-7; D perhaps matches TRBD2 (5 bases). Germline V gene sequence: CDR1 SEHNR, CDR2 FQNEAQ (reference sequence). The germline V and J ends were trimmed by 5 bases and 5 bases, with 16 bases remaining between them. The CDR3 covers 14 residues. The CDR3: CASSLLVTGNEQYF. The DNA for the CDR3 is TGTGCCAGCAGCCTCCTGGTAACGGGGAACGAGCAGTACTTC.

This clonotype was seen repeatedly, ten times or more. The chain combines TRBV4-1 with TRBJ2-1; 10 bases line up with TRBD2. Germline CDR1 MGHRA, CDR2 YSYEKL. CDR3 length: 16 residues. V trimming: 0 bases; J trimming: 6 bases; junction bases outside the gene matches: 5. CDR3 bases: TGCGCCAGCAGCCAAGATCGGAGCGGGGGGGCCAATGAGCAGTTCTTC. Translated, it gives CASSQDRSGGANEQFF.

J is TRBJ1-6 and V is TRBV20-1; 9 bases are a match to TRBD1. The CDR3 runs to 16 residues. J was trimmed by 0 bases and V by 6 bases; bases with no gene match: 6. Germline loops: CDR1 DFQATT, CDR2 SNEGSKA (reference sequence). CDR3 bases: TGCAGTGCGAGGGACAGGGCCAGCTCCTATAATTCACCCCTCCACTTT. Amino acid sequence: CSARDRASSYNSPLHF.

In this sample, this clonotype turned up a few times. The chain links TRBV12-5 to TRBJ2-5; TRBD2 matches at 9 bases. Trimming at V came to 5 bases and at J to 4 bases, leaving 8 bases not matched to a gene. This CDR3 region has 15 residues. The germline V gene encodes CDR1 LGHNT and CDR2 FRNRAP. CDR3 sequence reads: CASGPGTSFPETQYF. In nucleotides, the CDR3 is TGTGCTAGTGGTCCCGGGACTAGCTTCCCAGAGACCCAGTACTTC.

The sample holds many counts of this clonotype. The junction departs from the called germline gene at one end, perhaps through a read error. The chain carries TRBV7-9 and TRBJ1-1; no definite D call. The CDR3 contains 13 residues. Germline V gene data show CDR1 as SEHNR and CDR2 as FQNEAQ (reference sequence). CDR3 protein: CASSPLGGTEAFF. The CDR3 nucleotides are TGTGCTAGCAGCCCGCTAGGAGGGACTGAAGCTTTCTTT.

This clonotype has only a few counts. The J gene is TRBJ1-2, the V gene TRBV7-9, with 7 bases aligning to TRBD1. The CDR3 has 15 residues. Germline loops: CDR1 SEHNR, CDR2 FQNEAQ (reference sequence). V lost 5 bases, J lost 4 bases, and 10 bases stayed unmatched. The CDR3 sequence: CASSPPQGDVYGYTF. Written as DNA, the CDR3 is TGTGCCAGCAGCCCGCCCCAGGGGGACGTCTATGGCTACACCTTC. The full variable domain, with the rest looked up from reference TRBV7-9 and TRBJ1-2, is DTGVSQNPRHKITKRGQNVTFRCDPISEHNRLYWYRQTLGQGPEFLTYFQNEAQLEKSRLLSDRFSAERPKGSFSTLEIQRTEQGDSAMYLCASSPPQGDVYGYTFGSGTRLTVV.

The CDR3 region is CATLGSGANVLTF. In DNA, the CDR3 is TGTGCCACTCTAGGATCTGGGGCCAACGTCCTGACTTTC. This sequence joins TRBV27 and TRBJ2-6; D ambiguous. There are 13 residues in the CDR3. Germline V CDR1 and CDR2: MNHEY, SMNVEV (reference sequence). Trimming stripped 10 bases from V and 1 base from J, with 8 bases between.